The T cell receptor beta chain described here comes from a study of blood T cell repertoires in COVID-19. As for the study in general: Whether acute or convalescent, the COVID-19 samples came from the United States, Italy and Spain. PBMCs, B-cell-depleted T cells, or T cells were the source of the cDNA or gDNA that made up the material.

This clone was observed a handful of times. Authors' analysis steps: Amplification from reference gene primers served as the basis for estimated nucleated cell counts. The repertoire was sequenced with immunoSEQ multiplex PCR; TCRdb's copy has only in-frame clones and lacks some. V, J and clone size were drawn from that table, and D and trimming were deduced from the DNA. The sample shows 200,000 or so clones, under 90% of them seen only once. Trimming left V 1 base short and J 1 base short, with 8 bases between. Germline V gene sequence: CDR1 MNHNS, CDR2 SASEGT. The CDR3 is made up of 15 amino acids.

The chain is built from TRBV6-1 and TRBJ1-5; D is possibly TRBD1 (6 bases). This receptor was obtained from an older woman who had recovered from COVID-19. What was sequenced was peripheral blood. The CDR3 region has the DNA TGTGCCAGCAGTGAAGATCAGGGGAGCAATCAGCCCCAGCATTTT. Translation gives CASSEDQGSNQPQHF.